These T cell receptor beta chains were read from a single sample in a study of early T cells in non-severe SARS-CoV-2 infection. TCRdb re-called the 5' RACE reads with MiXCR, one entry per CDR3 protein. Of around 66,000 distinct CDR3 sequences listed, around 14% are singletons. The sequencing input was whole blood. These TCRs come from an adult who was a healthcare worker with PCR-confirmed SARS-CoV-2 infection or an uninfected control (not recorded which). The CDR3 runs from the conserved cysteine through the conserved F or W. A D gene is named only where the DNA matches it firmly. Clone sizes are given selectively: once, few, many, or a class where the clone is expanded.

j_call | v_call | clone_size | d_call | cdr3_nt | cdr3_aa
TRBJ2-2 | TRBV20-1 | - | - | TGCAGTGCTTACAGGGTGGGGACCGGGGAGCTGTTTTTT | CSAYRVGTGELFF
TRBJ2-2 | TRBV29-1 | many | - | TGCAGCGGGCGCGGGACAGCTCCCACCGGGGAGCTGTTTTTT | CSGRGTAPTGELFF
TRBJ1-1 | TRBV7-8 | many | TRBD1 | TGTGCCAGCAGCGTGACAGGGGGATTCGCTGAAGCTTTCTTT | CASSVTGGFAEAFF
TRBJ2-7 | TRBV29-1 | few | TRBD1 | TGCAGCGTTAGGGGGACAGTCTACGAGCAGTACTTC | CSVRGTVYEQYF
TRBJ1-1 | TRBV30 | once | TRBD1 | TGTCCCTGGAGTGTGGGGACAGTAACCATGAACACTGAAGCTTTCTTT | CPWSVGTVTMNTEAFF
TRBJ2-7 | TRBV6-5 | - | - | TGTGCCAGCAGCGACGGTTACGAGCAGTACTTC | CASSDGYEQYF
TRBJ1-1 | TRBV28 | few | - | TGTGCCACCGATAGCGTAATGGGACAACAAGCTTTCTTT | CATDSVMGQQAFF
TRBJ2-7 | TRBV6-2/TRBV6-3 | few | TRBD2 | TGTGCCAGCAGTCGCATCCCCGGTACTAGCGGGAAATTCTACGAGCAGTACTTC | CASSRIPGTSGKFYEQYF
TRBJ1-3 | TRBV29-1 | many | TRBD1 | TGCAGCGTCACTGGACAGGGCGGAAACACCATATATTTT | CSVTGQGGNTIYF
TRBJ2-6 | TRBV19 | many | - | TGTGCCAGTAGTATCGTGCCGAAAAACTCTGGGGCCAACGTCCTGACTTTC | CASSIVPKNSGANVLTF
TRBJ2-1 | TRBV5-1 | - | TRBD1 | TGCGCCAGCAGCTCCGGGACAGTCTACAATGAGCAGTTCTTC | CASSSGTVYNEQFF
TRBJ2-7 | TRBV29-1 | many | - | TGCAGCGTTGAGACCACCCCCTACGAGCAGTACTTC | CSVETTPYEQYF
TRBJ2-7 | TRBV29-1 | - | - | TGCAGCGTTTTAGGGAGTATCTACGAGCAGTACTTC | CSVLGSIYEQYF
TRBJ2-3 | TRBV12-3/TRBV12-4 | many | - | TGTGCCAGCAGTTTGGCTAGCCCAGATACGCAGTATTTT | CASSLASPDTQYF
TRBJ2-7 | TRBV29-1 | - | - | TGCAGCATTGAAAGGGGCAGGGAACCTTACGAGCAGTACTTC | CSIERGREPYEQYF
TRBJ1-5 | TRBV6-4 | - | - | TGTGCCAGCAGTGACGCACTGCCTAATCAGCCCCAGCATTTT | CASSDALPNQPQHF
TRBJ2-7 | TRBV2 | many | - | TGTGCCAGCAGGGACGGGACCGAGACCTACGAGCAGTACTTC | CASRDGTETYEQYF
TRBJ2-6 | TRBV10-3 | few | - | TGTGCCATCGGGGCAGGGATGAGCTCTGGGGCCAACGTCCTGACTTTC | CAIGAGMSSGANVLTF
TRBJ1-4 | TRBV3-1 | many | - | TGTGCCAGCAGCCAAAACGTCAATGAAAAACTGTTTTTT | CASSQNVNEKLFF
TRBJ2-7 | TRBV4-1 | few | TRBD1 | TGCGCCAGCAGCCAAGATGGGGGACAGGGGTACGAGCAGTACTTC | CASSQDGGQGYEQYF
TRBJ1-2 | TRBV10-2 | few | - | TGCGCCACCCGGACACTGGATTTCTATGGCTACACCTTC | CATRTLDFYGYTF
TRBJ2-3 | TRBV11-1 | many | - | TGTGCCAGCAGCTTACAGGCCCCGGGCACAGATACGCAGTATTTT | CASSLQAPGTDTQYF
TRBJ2-7 | TRBV7-2 | many | - | TGTGCCAGCGGGGTTAGAGGCCGCCGTTACGAGCAGTACTTC | CASGVRGRRYEQYF